This T cell receptor beta chain was documented in a study of cytotoxic CD8 clonotypes in ibrutinib-treated CLL (dated by TCRdb to about 2021). As for the study more broadly: The cohort included roughly 15 treatment-naive and around 10 relapsed/refractory patients; 17 were IGHV unmutated. Of the 70 to 90 people in the trial, roughly 27 had longitudinal samples available. Response samples were taken after a median of 12 months on treatment, ranging from about 6 to 36 months. Cryopreserved peripheral blood mononuclear cells were collected before treatment, at response, and at either disease progression or sustained remission. Responses were partial in roughly 25 patients and complete in 2; after median approximately 67 months follow-up, about 14 stayed in remission and 12 progressed. Every sample from remission and from progressive disease was obtained while the patients were still on ibrutinib. On average, each sample yielded around 250,000 productive templates and tens of thousands of productive rearrangements.

Notes on this clone: Its antigen remains unidentified. Base qualities were left out, and no much larger clone turns up one base away.

CDR1 is given as WSHSY and CDR2 as SAAADI, both from the germline V gene. Cut back by 6 bases and 4 bases, the V and J ends lie 15 bases apart. Taken from cysteine to phenylalanine, the CDR3 has 14 residues. Solely the CDR3 DNA is kept, with 42 bases framed from the first base. On a MiSeq, deep resolution sequencing aimed for a depth between 1 in 1 million and 1 in 200,000 T cells, with each clonotype covered approximately 9.8x on average. The immunoSEQ hsTCRB Kit was used to generate TCR beta libraries. The paper's processing steps were these. ImmunoSEQ Data Assistant and ImmunoSEQ Analyzer were used for data analysis, and V, D and J genes were assigned according to IMGT definitions. Clonality, which ranges from 0 to 1, was calculated by subtracting the normalized Shannon entropy of productive rearrangement frequencies from one. Public clonotype analysis was restricted to overrepresented clonotypes comprising at least 0.05% of each patient's repertoire. Some 13 age-matched healthy donor repertoires from immuneACCESS were used as controls for clonality. TCRdb took this table from immuneACCESS and kept in-frame rearrangements with V and J called. Such tables lack part of the clones; where checked against another copy, unresolved V genes explain under half of the gap, and the rest is unexplained. D and trimming were read from the DNA, whereas the V and J calls and clone size are those reported in that table. In all, the sample holds tens of thousands of clones, and around 76% of those were seen once. 51% of the sample is held by the ten biggest clonotypes.

Roughly 2 micrograms of genomic DNA were extracted from cryopreserved PBMCs for TCR beta library preparation. Longitudinal blood samples from CLL patients on ibrutinib monotherapy underwent high-throughput TCR beta sequencing. The patients took part in an open-label, single-center phase 2 trial of ibrutinib monotherapy. Broader findings and caveats from the paper: Sampling times were not matched between patients in sustained remission and patients whose disease was progressing, and lymph node repertoires were not examined. An increase in clonality was observed at ibrutinib response, with clonality remaining stable during sustained remission and falling back toward baseline at progression. Public clonotypes were rare and either shrank or stayed stable during treatment, and the rise in clonality at ibrutinib response reflected expansion of private clonotypes. Baseline clonality exceeded that of age-matched healthy donors and correlated strongly with circulating CD8+ T-cell counts.

This chain is built from TRBV10-2 and TRBJ1-2; perhaps TRBD1 is the D gene, with 6 bases matching. This TCR was sampled from a human donor with chronic lymphocytic leukemia. Sequenced here: PBMCs, sampled after 36 months of ibrutinib treatment. In nucleotides, the sequence is TGCGCCAGCAGCCCCGCAGGGGCGAGCTATGGCTACACCTTC. Its protein reads: CASSPAGASYGYTF.